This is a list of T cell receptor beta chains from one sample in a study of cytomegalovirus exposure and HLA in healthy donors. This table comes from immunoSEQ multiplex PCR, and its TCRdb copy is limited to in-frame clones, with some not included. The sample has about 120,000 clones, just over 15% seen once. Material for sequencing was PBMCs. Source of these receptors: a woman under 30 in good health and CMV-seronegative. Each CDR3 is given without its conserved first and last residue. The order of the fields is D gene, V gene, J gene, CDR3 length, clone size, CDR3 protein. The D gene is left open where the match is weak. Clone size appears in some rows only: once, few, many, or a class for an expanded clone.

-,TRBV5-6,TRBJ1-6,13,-,ASSSGQAYNSPLH
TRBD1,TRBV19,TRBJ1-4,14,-,ASSIWDSAYNEKLF
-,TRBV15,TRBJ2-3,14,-,ATSLNTGWGTDTQY
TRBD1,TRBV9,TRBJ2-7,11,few,ASSATGTDEQY
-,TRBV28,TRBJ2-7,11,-,ASRRQASYEQY
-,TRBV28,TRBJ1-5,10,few,ASDTSNQPQH
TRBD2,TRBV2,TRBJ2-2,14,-,ASRDLAGTNTGELF
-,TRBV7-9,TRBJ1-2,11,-,ASSLAGAVGYT
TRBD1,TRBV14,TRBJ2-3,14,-,ASSQDRQGPTDTQY
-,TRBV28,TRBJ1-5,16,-,ASSLLGTALTSNQPQH
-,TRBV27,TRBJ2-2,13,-,ASSFVGSATGELF
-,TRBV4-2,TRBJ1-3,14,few,ASSQVQGTSGNTIY
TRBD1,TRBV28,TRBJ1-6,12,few,ASYPGQPNSPLH
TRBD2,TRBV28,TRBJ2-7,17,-,ASSLWATGGLAGGGEQY
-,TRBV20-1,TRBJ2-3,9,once,SASHPDTQY
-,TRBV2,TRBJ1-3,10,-,ANGGAGNTIY
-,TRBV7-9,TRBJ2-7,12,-,ASSPRGGLDEQY
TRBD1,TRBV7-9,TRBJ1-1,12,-,ASRQSDREAEAF
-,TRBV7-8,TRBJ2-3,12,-,ASSLDPRADTQY